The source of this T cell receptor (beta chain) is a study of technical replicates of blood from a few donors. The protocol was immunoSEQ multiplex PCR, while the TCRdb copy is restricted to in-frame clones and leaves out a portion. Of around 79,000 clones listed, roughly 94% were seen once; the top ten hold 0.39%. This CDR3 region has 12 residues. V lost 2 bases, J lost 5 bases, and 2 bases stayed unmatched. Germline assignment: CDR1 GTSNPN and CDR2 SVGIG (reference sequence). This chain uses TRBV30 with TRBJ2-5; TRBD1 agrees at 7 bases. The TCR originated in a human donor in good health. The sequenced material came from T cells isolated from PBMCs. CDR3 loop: CAWSTGDETQYF. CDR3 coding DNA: TGTGCCTGGAGTACAGGGGACGAGACCCAGTACTTC.